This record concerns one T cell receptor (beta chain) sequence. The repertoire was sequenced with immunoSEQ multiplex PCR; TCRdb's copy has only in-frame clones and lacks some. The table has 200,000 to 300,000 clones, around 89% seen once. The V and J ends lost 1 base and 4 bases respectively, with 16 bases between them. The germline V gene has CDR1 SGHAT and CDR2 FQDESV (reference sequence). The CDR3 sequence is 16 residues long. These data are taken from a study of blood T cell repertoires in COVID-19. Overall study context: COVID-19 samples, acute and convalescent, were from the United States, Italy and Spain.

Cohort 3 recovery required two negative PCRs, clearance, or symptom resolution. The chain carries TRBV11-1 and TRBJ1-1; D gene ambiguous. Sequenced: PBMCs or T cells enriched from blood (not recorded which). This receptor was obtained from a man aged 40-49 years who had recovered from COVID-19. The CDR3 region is CASSLVSSHVATEAFF. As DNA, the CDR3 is TGTGCCAGCAGCTTAGTTAGCTCTCATGTGGCCACTGAAGCTTTCTTT.